One and the same sample provided the 5 T cell receptor beta chains below, sequenced in a study of T-cell memory formation after mild COVID-19. TCRdb re-called the 5' RACE reads through MiXCR, storing one row per CDR3 protein. This table has about 470,000 distinct CDR3 sequences, around 25% appearing once. The sample taken for sequencing was PBMCs or a T cell subset sorted from them (not recorded which). Every receptor here comes from an adult woman who had mild COVID-19 (a few samples of this study predate the infection). Cell type and time point are not known.

A few counts support this clonotype. The chain uses TRBV7-9 and TRBJ2-6, with 10 bases lining up with TRBD1. The CDR3 runs 18 residues. The J segment lost 3 bases and the V segment lost 4 bases, leaving 9 bases of the junction unmatched. Germline V gene lookup returns CDR1 SEHNR and CDR2 FQNEAQ (reference sequence). In DNA, the CDR3 is TGTGCCAGCAGCTACCGGACAGGGGGTTTGCTTGGGGCCAACGTCCTGACTTTC. Translated, it gives CASSYRTGGLLGANVLTF.

The sample holds many counts of this clonotype. In DNA, the CDR3 is TGCGCCAGCAGCTTGCGGGTTAGTGGGACCTACAATGAGCAGTTCTTC. Translating it yields CASSLRVSGTYNEQFF. The V and J genes are TRBV5-1 and TRBJ2-1; no definite D call. Germline V gene lookup returns CDR1 SGHRS and CDR2 YFSETQ. The ends were cut back, 1 base at V and 2 bases at J, with 13 bases in the middle. The CDR3 loop spans 16 amino acids.

This clonotype was counted only a few times. The V call is TRBV19, the J call TRBJ1-5, with TRBD1 identical over 11 bases. Germline V CDR1 and CDR2: LNHDA, SQIVND (reference sequence). The CDR3 extends over 15 amino acids. Germline trimming cut 8 bases from V and 4 bases from J; bases unmatched to any gene: 7. CDR3 residues: CASQWTGGPNQPQHF. The DNA for the CDR3 is TGTGCCAGTCAATGGACAGGGGGCCCTAATCAGCCCCAGCATTTT.

The genes are TRBV7-9 and TRBJ2-3; D is undetermined. The germline CDR1 and CDR2 sequences are SEHNR and FQNEAQ (reference sequence). The V end was cut by 3 bases, the J end by 0 bases, with 10 bases between. CDR3 length equals 15 residues. The CDR3 DNA is TGTGCCAGCAGCTTTCCGCCAACTAGCACAGATACGCAGTATTTT. Translated, it gives CASSFPPTSTDTQYF.

This clonotype showed up just a few times. The V and J genes are TRBV12-3 or TRBV12-4 and TRBJ2-1; D is possibly TRBD1 or TRBD2 (5 bases each). The CDR3 contains 18 residues. V gave up 0 bases and J gave up 8 bases, with 23 bases separating them. CDR3 in DNA: TGTGCCAGCAGTTTAGCGGGTTTTTTCGGGGCCCGCACCGATGAGCAGTTCTTC. The encoded protein is CASSLAGFFGARTDEQFF.